This T cell receptor (beta chain) was obtained from a study of cytomegalovirus exposure and HLA in healthy donors. Study results and limitations: Association of approximately 16,000 TCR beta sequences with HLA alleles was found at 0.05 false discovery rate in a later analysis. Earlier findings revealed that most TCR beta V segments proved productive either about 87% or about 30% of the time.

This clone was observed a handful of times. The antigen is not known. Germline values: CDR1 MNHNS, CDR2 SASEGT. The CDR3 has 15 residues. V lost 1 base and J 2 bases, leaving 12 bases between the germline ends. The primer mix had 60 Vbeta and 13 Jbeta primers. The protocol was immunoSEQ multiplex PCR, while the TCRdb copy is restricted to in-frame clones and leaves out a portion. The table has about 130,000 clones, 74% seen once. This clonotype originated in a woman in her forties or fifties in good health and CMV-seropositive. V is TRBV6-1 and J is TRBJ2-7, with D perhaps TRBD1 (6 bases). The specimen was PBMCs. The CDR3 here is CASSEGAGEPYEQYF. CDR3 in DNA: TGTGCCAGCAGTGAAGGAGCAGGGGAACCCTACGAGCAGTACTTC.